The present T cell receptor beta chain was sequenced within a study of cytomegalovirus exposure and HLA in healthy donors. The table came from immunoSEQ multiplex PCR; TCRdb's copy has only in-frame clones and leaves some out. Of about 74,000 clones in the sample, 94% were seen once. Per germline, CDR1 SGHVS and CDR2 FQNEAQ. The ends lost 5 bases at V and 2 bases at J; junction bases unmatched: 6. This CDR3 is built from 15 residues. The TCR originated in a woman aged 18-29 years in good health and CMV-seropositive. The sample consisted of PBMCs. The chain joins TRBV7-8 to TRBJ2-7, with 10 bases lining up with TRBD2. The CDR3 sequence is CASSPLAGVTYEQYF. The CDR3 bases are TGTGCCAGCAGCCCCCTAGCGGGAGTCACCTACGAGCAGTACTTC.